Following are 10 T cell receptor beta chains from one sample sequenced in a study of vaccination and CD4 T cells after COVID-19. These receptors are not linked to any known antigen. Described treatment: approximately 11-day PBMC culture with coronavirus spike peptide pools or control peptides (ViraFEST assay). Cultured CD4+ T cells had their DNA profiled by the Oncomine TCR Beta short-read assay. TCRdb independently ran MiXCR on the PCR reads; one entry per CDR3 protein. Here the sample spans 15,000 to 20,000 distinct CDR3 sequences, around 58% being singletons. The specimen was CD4+ T cells from blood, cultured in vitro. All receptors come from a human donor who had recovered from COVID-19.

The J gene is TRBJ2-1, the V gene TRBV12-3 or TRBV12-4; TRBD2 matches 8 bases. V dropped 5 bases and J dropped 4; count of bases not matched to a gene: 10. The CDR3 loop spans 16 amino acids. In DNA form, the CDR3 reads TGTGCCAGCAGTACCTCTGGCGGGAGGCGTTACAATGAGCAGTTCTTC. Protein sequence: CASSTSGGRRYNEQFF.

This clonotype was counted only a few times. The chain combines TRBV29-1 with TRBJ1-2; D ambiguous. V was trimmed by 7 bases and J by 2 bases, leaving 14 bases between them. CDR1 is SQVTM, CDR2 ANQGSEA, per germline. The CDR3 has 13 amino acids. CDR3 sequence: CSARIFSNYGYTF. DNA for the CDR3: TGCAGCGCTCGAATCTTCTCCAACTATGGCTACACCTTC.

The chain carries TRBV6-1 and TRBJ1-5, with D possibly being TRBD1 (5 bases). Trimming pared 7 bases from V and 4 bases from J, leaving 8 bases between. This CDR3 contains 12 residues. Germline CDR1 MNHNS, CDR2 SASEGT. The CDR3 nucleotides read TGTGCCAGCAAGAGGGGAAATCAGCCCCAGCATTTT. Amino acids: CASKRGNQPQHF.

J is TRBJ1-5 and V is TRBV20-1, with a weak D call TRBD1 (5 bases). The V and J ends lost 1 base and 0 bases respectively, with 13 bases between them. Germline V gene sequence: CDR1 DFQATT, CDR2 SNEGSKA (reference sequence). The CDR3 totals 16 residues. The DNA for the CDR3 is TGCAGTGCTAGAGGGGGTGGGGGTGATAGCAATCAGCCCCAGCATTTT. Translating it yields CSARGGGGDSNQPQHF.

The chain joins TRBV10-1 to TRBJ2-1; D is uncertain. Trimming left V 0 bases short and J 4 bases short, with 7 bases between. The CDR3 length is 14 residues. The germline gives CDR1 WNHNN, CDR2 SYGVQD (reference sequence). This chain's CDR3 is CASSESVGYNEQFF. Here the CDR3 DNA reads TGCGCCAGCAGTGAGTCGGTAGGTTACAATGAGCAGTTCTTC.

This chain connects TRBV10-1 to TRBJ2-7, with 8 bases aligning to TRBD1. There are 15 residues in the CDR3. The trim removed 2 bases at V and 2 bases at J, leaving 5 bases unmatched. Germline assignment: CDR1 WNHNN and CDR2 SYGVQD (reference sequence). The CDR3 region is CASSEAPDRAYEQYF. The CDR3 DNA is TGCGCCAGCAGTGAGGCGCCGGACAGGGCCTACGAGCAGTACTTC.

The chain is built from TRBV27 and TRBJ1-1; tentative D call: TRBD1 (6 bases). The V and J ends lost 8 bases and 5 bases respectively, with 21 bases between them. The CDR3 has 15 amino acids. Germline V gene data show CDR1 as MNHEY and CDR2 as SMNVEV (reference sequence). The CDR3 sequence is CASYPAQGLRTEAFF. CDR3 coding DNA: TGTGCCAGCTACCCGGCACAGGGTCTAAGGACTGAAGCTTTCTTT.

The rearrangement uses TRBV28 and TRBJ1-5, with 7 nucleotides matching TRBD1. Looked up from germline, CDR1 is MDHEN and CDR2 is SYDVKM. This CDR3 is built from 12 residues. The J segment lost 4 bases and the V segment lost 10 bases, leaving 4 bases of the junction unmatched. For the CDR3, the DNA is TGTGCCACCGGCAGGGGGAATCAGCCCCAGCATTTT. It specifies CATGRGNQPQHF.

J is TRBJ2-7 and V is TRBV20-1, with 10 bases that match TRBD2. The germline CDR1 and CDR2 sequences are DFQATT and SNEGSKA (reference sequence). The CDR3 length is 15 residues. The ends lost 2 bases at V and 0 bases at J; junction bases unmatched: 4. The chain's CDR3 is CSARPTSGLSYEQYF. The CDR3 bases are TGCAGTGCTAGACCGACTAGCGGGCTCTCCTACGAGCAGTACTTC.

The V gene is TRBV7-2, the J gene TRBJ2-7; D unclear. The CDR3 totals 11 residues. Germline V gene lookup returns CDR1 SGHTA and CDR2 FQGNSA. Between the trimmed V and J ends, which lost 4 bases and 2 bases, there was a span of 3 bases. The CDR3 DNA is TGTGCCAGCAGCTCAGCCTACGAGCAGTACTTC. Protein sequence: CASSSAYEQYF. The variable domain in full, completed from reference TRBV7-2 and TRBJ2-7, reads GAGVSQSPSNKVTEKGKDVELRCDPISGHTALYWYRQSLGQGLEFLIYFQGNSAPDKSGLPSDRFSAERTGGSVSTLTIQRTQQEDSAVYLCASSSAYEQYFGPGTRLTVT.